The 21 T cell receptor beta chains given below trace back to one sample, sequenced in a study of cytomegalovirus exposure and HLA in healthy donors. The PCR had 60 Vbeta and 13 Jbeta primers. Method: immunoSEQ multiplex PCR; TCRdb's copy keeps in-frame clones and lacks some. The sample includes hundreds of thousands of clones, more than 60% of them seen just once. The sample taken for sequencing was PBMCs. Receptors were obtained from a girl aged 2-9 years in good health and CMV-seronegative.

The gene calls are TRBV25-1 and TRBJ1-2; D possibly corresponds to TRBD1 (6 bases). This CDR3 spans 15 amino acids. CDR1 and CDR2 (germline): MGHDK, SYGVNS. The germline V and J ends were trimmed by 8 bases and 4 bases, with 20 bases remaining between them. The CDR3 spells CASRGGGGLRYGYTF. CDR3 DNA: TGTGCCAGCCGGGGGGGCGGTGGGCTGCGCTATGGCTACACCTTC.

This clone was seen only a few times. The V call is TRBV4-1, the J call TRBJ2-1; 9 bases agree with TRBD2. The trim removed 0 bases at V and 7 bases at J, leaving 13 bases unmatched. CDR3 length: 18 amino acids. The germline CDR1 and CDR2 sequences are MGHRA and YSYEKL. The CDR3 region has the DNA TGCGCCAGCAGCCAAGAAACTCCCTTAGCGGGGGCGGGGAATGAGCAGTTCTTC. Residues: CASSQETPLAGAGNEQFF.

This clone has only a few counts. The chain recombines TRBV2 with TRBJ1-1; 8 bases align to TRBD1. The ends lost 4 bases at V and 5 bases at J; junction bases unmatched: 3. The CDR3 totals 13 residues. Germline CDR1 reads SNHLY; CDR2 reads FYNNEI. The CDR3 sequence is CASSAQGETEAFF. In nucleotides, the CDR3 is TGTGCCAGCAGTGCACAGGGGGAAACTGAAGCTTTCTTT.

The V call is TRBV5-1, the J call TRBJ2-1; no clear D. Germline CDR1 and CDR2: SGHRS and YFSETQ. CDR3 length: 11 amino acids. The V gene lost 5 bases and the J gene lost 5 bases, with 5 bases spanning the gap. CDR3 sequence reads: CASRSDNEQFF. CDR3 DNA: TGCGCCAGCAGATCGGACAATGAGCAGTTCTTC.

For the CDR3, the DNA is TGCGCCAGCAGCCCAGGACAGATCACCGGGGAGCTGTTTTTT. It yields the protein CASSPGQITGELFF. This chain joins TRBV5-1 and TRBJ2-2; a weak D match, TRBD1 (6 bases). CDR3 length: 14 residues. V was clipped by 4 bases and J by 4 bases, with 11 bases between them. The germline V gene has CDR1 SGHRS and CDR2 YFSETQ.

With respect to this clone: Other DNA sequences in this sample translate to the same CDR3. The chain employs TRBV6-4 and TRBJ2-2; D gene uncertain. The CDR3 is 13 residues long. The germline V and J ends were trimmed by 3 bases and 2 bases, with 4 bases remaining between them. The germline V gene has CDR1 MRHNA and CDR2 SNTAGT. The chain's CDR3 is CASSDTNTGELFF. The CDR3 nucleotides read TGTGCCAGCAGTGATACTAACACCGGGGAGCTGTTTTTT.

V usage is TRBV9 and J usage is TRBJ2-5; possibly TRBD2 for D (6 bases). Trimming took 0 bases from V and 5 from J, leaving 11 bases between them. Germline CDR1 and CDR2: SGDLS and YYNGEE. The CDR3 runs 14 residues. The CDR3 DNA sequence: TGTGCCAGCAGCGTAGGGTCTAGCGCGGAGACCCAGTACTTC. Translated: CASSVGSSAETQYF.

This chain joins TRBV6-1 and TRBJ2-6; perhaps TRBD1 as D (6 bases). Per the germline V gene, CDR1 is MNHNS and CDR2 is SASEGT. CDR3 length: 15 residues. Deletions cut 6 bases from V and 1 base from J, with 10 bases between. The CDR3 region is CASREQGSGANVLTF. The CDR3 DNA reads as TGTGCCAGCAGGGAACAGGGATCTGGGGCCAACGTCCTGACTTTC.

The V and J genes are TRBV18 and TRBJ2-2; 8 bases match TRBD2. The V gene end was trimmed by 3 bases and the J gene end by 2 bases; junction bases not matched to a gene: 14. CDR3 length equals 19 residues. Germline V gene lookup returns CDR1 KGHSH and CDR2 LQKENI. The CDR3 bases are TGTGCCAGCTCACCCCCCTGGGCGAGCGGGAGACGAAACACCGGGGAGCTGTTTTTT. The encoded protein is CASSPPWASGRRNTGELFF.

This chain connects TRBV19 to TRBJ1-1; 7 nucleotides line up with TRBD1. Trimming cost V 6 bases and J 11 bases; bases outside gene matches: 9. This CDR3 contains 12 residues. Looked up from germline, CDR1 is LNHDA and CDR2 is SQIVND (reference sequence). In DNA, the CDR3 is TGTGCCAGTAGAGCACAGGGGAATCTCGCTTTCTTT. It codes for CASRAQGNLAFF.

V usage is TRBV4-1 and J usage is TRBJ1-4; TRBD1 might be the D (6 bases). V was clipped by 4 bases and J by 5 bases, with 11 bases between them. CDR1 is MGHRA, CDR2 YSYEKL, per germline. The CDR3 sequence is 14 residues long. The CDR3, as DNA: TGCGCCAGCAGCCCCTCAGGGGCGAATGAAAAACTGTTTTTT. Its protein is CASSPSGANEKLFF.

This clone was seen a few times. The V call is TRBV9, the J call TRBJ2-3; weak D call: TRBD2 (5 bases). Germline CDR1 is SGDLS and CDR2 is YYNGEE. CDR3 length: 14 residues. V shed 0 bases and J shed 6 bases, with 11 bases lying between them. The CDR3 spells CASSVEGDRDTQYF. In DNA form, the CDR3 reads TGTGCCAGCAGCGTAGAGGGAGATCGCGATACGCAGTATTTT.

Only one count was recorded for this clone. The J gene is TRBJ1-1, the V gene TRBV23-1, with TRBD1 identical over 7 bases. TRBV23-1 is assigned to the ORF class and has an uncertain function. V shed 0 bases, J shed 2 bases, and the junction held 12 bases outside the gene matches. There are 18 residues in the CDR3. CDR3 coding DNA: TGCGCCAGCAGTCAATCCATAATCCGCGGGACAGTCAACACTGAAGCTTTCTTT. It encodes CASSQSIIRGTVNTEAFF.

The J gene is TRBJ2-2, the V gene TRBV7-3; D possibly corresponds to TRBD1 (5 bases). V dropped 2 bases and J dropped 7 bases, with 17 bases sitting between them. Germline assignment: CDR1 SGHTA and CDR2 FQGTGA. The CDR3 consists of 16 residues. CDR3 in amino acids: CASSLSRERAHGELFF. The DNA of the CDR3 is TGTGCCAGCAGCTTATCCAGGGAAAGAGCGCACGGGGAGCTGTTTTTT. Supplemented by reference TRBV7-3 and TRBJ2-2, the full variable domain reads GAGVSQTPSNKVTEKGKYVELRCDPISGHTALYWYRQSLGQGPEFLIYFQGTGAADDSGLPNDRFFAVRPEGSVSTLKIQRTERGDSAVYLCASSLSRERAHGELFFGEGSRLTVL.

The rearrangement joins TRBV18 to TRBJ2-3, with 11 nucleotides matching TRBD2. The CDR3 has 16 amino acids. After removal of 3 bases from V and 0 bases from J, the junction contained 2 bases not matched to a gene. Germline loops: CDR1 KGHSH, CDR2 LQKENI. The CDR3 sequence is CASSPWTSGSTDTQYF. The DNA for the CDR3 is TGTGCCAGCTCACCCTGGACTAGCGGGAGCACAGATACGCAGTATTTT. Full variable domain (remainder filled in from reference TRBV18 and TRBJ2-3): NAGVMQNPRHLVRRRGQEARLRCSPMKGHSHVYWYRQLPEEGLKFMVYLQKENIIDESGMPKERFSAEFPKEGPSILRIQQVVRGDSAAYFCASSPWTSGSTDTQYFGPGTRLTVL.

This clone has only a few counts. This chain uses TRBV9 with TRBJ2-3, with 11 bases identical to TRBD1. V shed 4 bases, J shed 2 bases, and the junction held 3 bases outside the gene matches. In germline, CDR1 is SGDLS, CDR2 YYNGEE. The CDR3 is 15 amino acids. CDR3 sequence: CASSPDRGLTDTQYF. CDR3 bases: TGTGCCAGCAGCCCGGACAGGGGGCTCACAGATACGCAGTATTTT.

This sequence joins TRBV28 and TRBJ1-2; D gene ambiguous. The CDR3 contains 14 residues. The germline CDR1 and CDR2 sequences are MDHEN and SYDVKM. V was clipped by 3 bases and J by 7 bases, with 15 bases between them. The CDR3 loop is CASSLRRPGGGYTF. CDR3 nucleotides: TGTGCCAGCAGTTTGCGACGGCCAGGTGGTGGCTACACCTTC.

The CDR3 coding sequence is TGTGCCAGCAGCTCTGGAGGGACTACCAATGAGCAGTTCTTC. Encoded protein: CASSSGGTTNEQFF. The chain uses TRBV7-9 and TRBJ2-1, with 7 bases that match TRBD2. The CDR3 length is 14 residues. Germline trimming cut 4 bases from V and 6 bases from J; bases unmatched to any gene: 6. Germline V lookup: CDR1 SEHNR, CDR2 FQNEAQ (reference sequence).

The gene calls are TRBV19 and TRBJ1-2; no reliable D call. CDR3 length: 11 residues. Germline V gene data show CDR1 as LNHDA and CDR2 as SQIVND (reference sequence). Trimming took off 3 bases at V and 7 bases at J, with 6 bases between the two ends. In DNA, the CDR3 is TGTGCCAGTAGTATGGCAGTTGGCTACACCTTC. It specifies CASSMAVGYTF.

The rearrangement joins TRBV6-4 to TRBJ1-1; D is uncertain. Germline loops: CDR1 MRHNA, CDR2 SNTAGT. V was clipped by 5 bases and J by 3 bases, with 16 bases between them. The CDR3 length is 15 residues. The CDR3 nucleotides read TGTGCCAGCAGTAGTACGGGTAACGCTGACACTGAAGCTTTCTTT. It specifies CASSSTGNADTEAFF.

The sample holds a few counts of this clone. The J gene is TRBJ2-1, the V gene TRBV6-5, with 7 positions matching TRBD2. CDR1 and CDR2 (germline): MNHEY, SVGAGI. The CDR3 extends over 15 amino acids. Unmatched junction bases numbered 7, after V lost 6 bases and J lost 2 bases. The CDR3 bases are TGTGCCAGCAGCCCCTGGGGGGGGACCTACAATGAGCAGTTCTTC. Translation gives CASSPWGGTYNEQFF.